This TCR beta chain originates from a study of blood T cell repertoires in COVID-19. CDR1 and CDR2 (germline): MNHEY, SVGEGT. V lost 1 base to trimming and J lost 1 base, with 10 bases between them. The CDR3 loop spans 15 amino acids. Sequencing was performed with immunoSEQ multiplex PCR; in TCRdb, only in-frame clones are kept and a portion is missing. This table holds about 670,000 clones, just under 90% found once. The source of this sequence is a woman under 30 with acute or convalescent COVID-19. The chain joins TRBV6-2 or TRBV6-3 to TRBJ1-2, with D unresolved. Sequencing was done on a sample of peripheral blood. The CDR3 spells CASSYLQALNYGYTF. The CDR3 DNA is TGTGCCAGCAGTTACTTGCAGGCCCTTAACTATGGCTACACCTTC.